These T cell receptor beta chains were read from a single sample in a study of blood T cell repertoires in COVID-19. TCRdb's table, derived via immunoSEQ multiplex PCR, lists solely in-frame clones and lacks some. The repertoire holds 200,000 to 300,000 clones, around four fifths seen once, with under 4.5% in the top ten. The sequenced sample was peripheral blood. These receptors were collected from a man aged 50-60 years with acute or convalescent COVID-19. Both conserved end residues are part of each CDR3. D genes are given only for firm matches.

v_call	d_call	j_call	cdr3_aa
TRBV7-7	NA	TRBJ2-5	CASSPLGRTETQYF
TRBV7-9	TRBD2	TRBJ2-1	CASSTLAGGPIEQFF
TRBV28	TRBD1	TRBJ1-1	CASSSGQGVPTTEAFF
TRBV28	TRBD2	TRBJ2-3	CASNPQRTSGLYF
TRBV6-6	TRBD2	TRBJ2-2	CASRLLADTGELFF
TRBV5-8	NA	TRBJ2-7	CASSLEPGTYEQYF
TRBV2	TRBD1	TRBJ1-2	CASSGDRGPYGYTF
TRBV15	NA	TRBJ1-1	CATSRDRRSLGTEAFF
TRBV30	NA	TRBJ1-6	CAWSAGDNSPLHF
TRBV7-9	TRBD1	TRBJ2-2	CASPNEDLTRGLRTGELFF
TRBV3-1/TRBV3-2	NA	TRBJ1-2	CASSQTSSGYTF